This TCR beta chain was identified during a study of blood T cell repertoires in COVID-19. For the study at large: COVID-19 samples collected from the United States, Italy and Spain covered acute and convalescent phases.

Authors' data handling: Scientists estimated how many nucleated cells there were by amplifying reference gene primers. Clones were sequenced by immunoSEQ multiplex PCR, and TCRdb holds only the in-frame ones, with some missing. The V and J calls and clone size come from that table; D and trimming were worked out from the DNA. The table shows about 64,000 clones, with around 73% occurring only once. Trimming took off 10 bases at V and 4 bases at J, with 13 bases between the two ends. The CDR3 runs to 13 residues. Germline CDR1 and CDR2: MNHEY and SVGAGI. This sequence joins TRBV6-5 and TRBJ2-2; weak D call: TRBD2 (6 bases). Sample: peripheral blood. The source is a man aged 55 to 70 with COVID-19, enrolled during active disease. CDR3 protein: CATRETLTGELFF. The DNA for the CDR3 is TGTGCCACCCGGGAGACTCTCACCGGGGAGCTGTTTTTT.